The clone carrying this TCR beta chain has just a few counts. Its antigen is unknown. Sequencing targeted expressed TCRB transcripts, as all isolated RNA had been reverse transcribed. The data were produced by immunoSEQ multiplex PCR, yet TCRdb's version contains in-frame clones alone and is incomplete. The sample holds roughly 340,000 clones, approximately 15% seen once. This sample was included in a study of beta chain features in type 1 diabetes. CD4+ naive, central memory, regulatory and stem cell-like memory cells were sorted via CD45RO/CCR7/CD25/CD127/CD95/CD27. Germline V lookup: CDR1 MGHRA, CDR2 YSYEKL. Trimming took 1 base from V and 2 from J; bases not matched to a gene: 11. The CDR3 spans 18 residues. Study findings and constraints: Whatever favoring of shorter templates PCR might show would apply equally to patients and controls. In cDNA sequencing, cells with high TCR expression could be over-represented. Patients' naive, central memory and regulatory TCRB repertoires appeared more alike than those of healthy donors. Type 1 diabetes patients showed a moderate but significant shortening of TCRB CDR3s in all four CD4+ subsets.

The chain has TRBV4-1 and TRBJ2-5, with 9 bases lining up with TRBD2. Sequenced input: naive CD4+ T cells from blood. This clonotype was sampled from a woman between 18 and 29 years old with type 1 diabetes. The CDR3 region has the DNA TGCGCCAGCAGCCAAGTTGGTAGCGGGAGTCGGCGGCAAGAGACCCAGTACTTC. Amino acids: CASSQVGSGSRRQETQYF.